The sequence of this T cell receptor (beta chain) was determined in a study of blood T cell repertoires in COVID-19 (dated by TCRdb to 2018 to 2021). For context, the study as a whole: Collaborator samples came from the United States, Italy and Spain and covered acute and convalescent phases of COVID-19. Where available, HLA class I and class II types were taken from metadata supplied by the sample provider and were not determined by assay-based typing. The samples were drawn from two sources: the first 160 participants of the ongoing ImmuneRACE study, and 1,200 or so subjects contributed by 6 global collaborators. Deeply sampled blood TCRbeta repertoires from subjects exposed to, actively infected with, or recovered from COVID-19 were included in the dataset. The repertoires were made available in a free public database intended to serve as a resource for research on the immune response to SARS-CoV-2. Nearly every sample came with metadata listing a de-identified subject ID, COVID-19 status, age in years and sex. The material from the prospective study consisted of cDNA or gDNA derived from T cells, B-cell-depleted T cells, or PBMCs.

About this clone itself: Its antigen remains undetermined. No much larger clonotype is one base removed from it; base qualities were not supplied.

The CDR3, cysteine through phenylalanine, is 15 amino acids long. The only DNA kept is the CDR3, 45 bases in frame from the first base. In the germline V gene (reference sequence), CDR1 corresponds to LGHDT and CDR2 to YNNKEL. Trimming removed 4 bases from V and 4 bases from J, leaving 14 bases between the germline ends. Collaborating institutions collected whole blood in K2EDTA tubes following their own protocols. Collaborator samples were shipped for TCRbeta analysis as frozen whole blood, isolated PBMCs, or DNA extracted from either sample type. The immunoSEQ Assay, a bias-controlled multiplex PCR, was used to amplify TCRbeta CDR3 regions from genomic DNA. Turning to the authors' computational methods: The number of nucleated cells in each sample was estimated from the amplification of reference gene primers within the assay. To quantify the absolute abundance of each unique TCRbeta CDR3 rearrangement, sequence reads were collapsed and filtered. Productive Simpson clonality was computed per sample as the square root of Simpson's diversity index over productive rearrangements. TCRdb took this table from immuneACCESS and kept in-frame rearrangements with V and J called. Such tables lack part of the clones; where checked against another copy, unresolved V genes explain under half of the gap, and the rest is unexplained. For V, J and clone size, that table is used; D and trimming come from the DNA. The sample table records around 150,000 clones; just over 90% of these occur just once. More than 2% of the sample rests with the top ten.

What the authors observed across the whole study: Clinical and demographic metadata were provided uncurated, with the amount varying by source and participant.

This receptor was identified in a man younger than 35 with acute or convalescent COVID-19. The chain is encoded by TRBV3-1 (or the pseudogene TRBV3-2) joined to TRBJ1-5, and TRBD1 may be the D gene, going by 5 matching bases. Sequencing was carried out using peripheral blood. The base sequence is TGTGCCAGCAGCCCCTCCCTCGGGGGGAATCAGCCCCAGCATTTT. Translated, it gives CASSPSLGGNQPQHF.